A selection of T cell receptor beta chains follows, all from one sample in a study of blood T cell repertoires in COVID-19. Measured with immunoSEQ multiplex PCR; TCRdb has only the in-frame clones, and not every one. The repertoire consists of 150,000 to 160,000 clones, with around 83% occurring once and the leading ten covering over 10%. Sequences were obtained from peripheral blood. Receptors were obtained from a woman aged 60-75 years with COVID-19, enrolled during active disease. Each CDR3 is given with its conserved first and last residue. Fields, in order: clone size, D gene, J gene, V gene, CDR3 DNA, CDR3 protein. A D gene is named only where the DNA matches it firmly. The size entry is marked missing in some rows and otherwise reads once, few, many or a size class.

clone size: once
D gene: TRBD1
J gene: TRBJ1-2
V gene: TRBV19
CDR3 DNA: TGTGCCAGTAAGACAGGGGGCGATGGCTACACCTTC
CDR3 protein: CASKTGGDGYTF

clone size: NA
D gene: NA
J gene: TRBJ2-7
V gene: TRBV7-6
CDR3 DNA: TGTGCCAGCAGCCAACGACTAGTGGAGCCCCTATACGAGCAGTACTTC
CDR3 protein: CASSQRLVEPLYEQYF

clone size: NA
D gene: TRBD2
J gene: TRBJ2-5
V gene: TRBV19
CDR3 DNA: TGTGCCAGTATGAAGCTAGCGGGAGGAGAGACCCAGTACTTC
CDR3 protein: CASMKLAGGETQYF

clone size: NA
D gene: TRBD1
J gene: TRBJ2-5
V gene: TRBV19
CDR3 DNA: TGTGCCAGTACCCCGGGGACAGGGGGAAAAGAGACCCAGTACTTC
CDR3 protein: CASTPGTGGKETQYF

clone size: NA
D gene: TRBD1
J gene: TRBJ2-7
V gene: TRBV7-6
CDR3 DNA: TGTGCCAGCAGTTCCCGGGACAGGGACCACGAGCAGTACTTC
CDR3 protein: CASSSRDRDHEQYF

clone size: NA
D gene: TRBD1
J gene: TRBJ1-2
V gene: TRBV5-1
CDR3 DNA: TGCGCCAGCAGCTTCTTTTCGGGACAGGGGAATGGCTACACCTTC
CDR3 protein: CASSFFSGQGNGYTF

clone size: NA
D gene: NA
J gene: TRBJ1-1
V gene: TRBV19
CDR3 DNA: TGTGCCAGTAGAGGCTCGACAGTCATGAACACTGAAGCTTTCTTT
CDR3 protein: CASRGSTVMNTEAFF

clone size: NA
D gene: NA
J gene: TRBJ2-5
V gene: TRBV5-1
CDR3 DNA: TGCGCCAGCAGCTTGGTCCCCCCGTCCCGGGTACAGGGAGGGCAAGAGACCCAGTACTTC
CDR3 protein: CASSLVPPSRVQGGQETQYF

clone size: NA
D gene: TRBD1
J gene: TRBJ2-2
V gene: TRBV6-6
CDR3 DNA: TGTGCCAGCAGCCACGGACAGGGCGCAGGCCCCGGGGAGCTGTTTTTT
CDR3 protein: CASSHGQGAGPGELFF

clone size: NA
D gene: NA
J gene: TRBJ1-1
V gene: TRBV19
CDR3 DNA: TGTGCCAGTAGTCAGAAGCCGGGGACTGAAGCTTTCTTT
CDR3 protein: CASSQKPGTEAFF

clone size: NA
D gene: NA
J gene: TRBJ2-1
V gene: TRBV19
CDR3 DNA: TGTGCCAGTAGTATAAGTTGGCCCTACAATGAGCAGTTCTTC
CDR3 protein: CASSISWPYNEQFF

clone size: once
D gene: TRBD1
J gene: TRBJ2-6
V gene: TRBV4-1
CDR3 DNA: TGCGCCAGCAGCCAGACGGACAGGAGCTCTGGGGCCAACGTCCTGACTTTC
CDR3 protein: CASSQTDRSSGANVLTF

clone size: NA
D gene: NA
J gene: TRBJ1-1
V gene: TRBV19
CDR3 DNA: TGTGCCAGTAGTATTGGACAGACCTTCGGGGAAGCTTTCTTT
CDR3 protein: CASSIGQTFGEAFF

clone size: NA
D gene: TRBD1
J gene: TRBJ1-6
V gene: TRBV5-1
CDR3 DNA: TGCGCCAGCAGCTTAGGGGCAGGGGGTAATTCACCCCTCCACTTT
CDR3 protein: CASSLGAGGNSPLHF

clone size: NA
D gene: TRBD2
J gene: TRBJ2-1
V gene: TRBV19
CDR3 DNA: TGTGCCAGTAGTACTACTAGCGACTCCTACAATGAGCAGTTCTTC
CDR3 protein: CASSTTSDSYNEQFF

clone size: many
D gene: TRBD1
J gene: TRBJ1-4
V gene: TRBV5-6
CDR3 DNA: TGTGCCAGCAGGCGTGCCCGGACAGGGAAGGAGGTAGAAAAACTGTTTTTT
CDR3 protein: CASRRARTGKEVEKLFF